The text below deals with one T cell receptor beta chain. The source of the sample is a study of T cell changes during pregnancy in multiple sclerosis. V was trimmed by 2 bases and J by 4 bases, leaving 8 bases between them. Germline V gene sequence: CDR1 SQVTM, CDR2 ANQGSEA. The CDR3 sequence is 12 residues long. TCRdb keeps only in-frame clones here, not all; method: immunoSEQ multiplex PCR. The sample contains about 80,000 clones, about 92% of which appear only once. The specimen was peripheral blood, collected before pregnancy. This sequence was found in a female donor with multiple sclerosis, enrolled in a pregnancy study. The chain combines TRBV29-1 with TRBJ2-5, with TRBD1 as a possible D gene (5 bases). CDR3 in amino acids: CSVETGGETQYF. In DNA, the CDR3 is TGCAGCGTTGAAACAGGTGGAGAGACCCAGTACTTC. The full variable domain, rest sourced from reference TRBV29-1 and TRBJ2-5, is SAVISQKPSRDICQRGTSLTIQCQVDSQVTMMFWYRQQPGQSLTLIATANQGSEATYESGFVIDKFPISRPNLTFSTLTVSNMSPEDSSIYLCSVETGGETQYFGPGTRLLVL.